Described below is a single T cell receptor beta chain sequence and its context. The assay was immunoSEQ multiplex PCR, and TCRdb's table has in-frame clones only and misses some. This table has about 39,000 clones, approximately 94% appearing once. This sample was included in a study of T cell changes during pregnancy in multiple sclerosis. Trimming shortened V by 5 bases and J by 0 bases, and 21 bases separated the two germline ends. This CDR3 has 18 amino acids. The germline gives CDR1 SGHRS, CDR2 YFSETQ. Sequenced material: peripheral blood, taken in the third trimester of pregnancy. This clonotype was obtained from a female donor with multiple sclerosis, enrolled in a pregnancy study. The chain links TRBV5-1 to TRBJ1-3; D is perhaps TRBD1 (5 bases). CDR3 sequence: CASREGRTLSLSGNTIYF. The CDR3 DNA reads TGCGCCAGCAGAGAAGGACGGACACTCAGCCTCTCTGGAAACACCATATATTTT.